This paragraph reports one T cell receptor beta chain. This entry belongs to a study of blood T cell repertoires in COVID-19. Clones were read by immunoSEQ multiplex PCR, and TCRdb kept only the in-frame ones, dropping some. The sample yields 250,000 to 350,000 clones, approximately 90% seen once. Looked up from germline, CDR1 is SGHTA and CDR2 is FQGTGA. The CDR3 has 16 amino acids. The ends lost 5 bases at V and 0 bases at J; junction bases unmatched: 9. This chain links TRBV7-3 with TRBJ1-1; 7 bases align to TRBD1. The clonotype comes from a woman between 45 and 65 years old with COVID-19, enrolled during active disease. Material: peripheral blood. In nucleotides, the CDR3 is TGTGCCAGCAGCCCCTCTCACGGACAGGTGAACACTGAAGCTTTCTTT. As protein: CASSPSHGQVNTEAFF.